This T cell receptor beta chain was identified in a study of response to subunit inactivated influenza vaccine. Germline V gene lookup returns CDR1 SGHTA and CDR2 FQGNSA. This CDR3 is built from 15 residues. The junction had 8 bases not matched to a gene; V was cut back by 3 bases and J by 6 bases. Notes on the study in general: Each seasonal influenza vaccination, the authors suggested, recruits few new T cells.

On this clonotype: No antigen is known for it.

In TCRdb, the RT-PCR reads were re-called with MiXCR into one record per CDR3 protein. The table lists about 520,000 distinct CDR3 sequences, 25% of them singletons, with 1.5% to 2% in the top ten. This clonotype was sampled from a man aged 50 to 59 who received an inactivated influenza vaccine. The sample was CD4+ T cells sorted from PBMCs, taken more than 4 days after vaccination. The V and J genes are TRBV7-2 and TRBJ1-2; 9 bases map to TRBD1. The DNA for the CDR3 is TGTGCCAGCAGCTTGACCCACGGGACAGGGAATGGCTACACCTTC. It encodes CASSLTHGTGNGYTF.